This entry features one T cell receptor (beta chain) sequence. It lacks a known antigen. Per-base qualities were not stored, and no clone one base away is much larger. These data originate in a study of T cells in localized non-small cell lung cancer (dated by TCRdb to 2020 to 2021). Looking at the study overall: T cell repertoires of approximately 250 early-stage NSCLC patients were analyzed, with tumors being compared against uninvolved tumor-adjacent lungs. The cohort was made up of around 250 treatment-naive NSCLC patients whose localized lung tumors had been resected. A mean age of 66.3 years was recorded for the NSCLC patients, of whom 129 were male and about 100 were female. Overall results and qualifications from the work: A median of around 50 of the top 100 tumor clones were detected in paired uninvolved adjacent lung, and 25 to 35 of these tumor clones were also found among the top 100 clones of the paired uninvolved adjacent lung. Longer overall survival was associated with higher blood T cell density, whereas shorter survival was associated with higher adjacent-lung clonality. Because multi-region sequencing of the tumors was not done, intratumor heterogeneity could not be ruled out. Uninvolved tumor-adjacent lung showed the highest T cell clonality, higher than tumor, which suggests more focused antigenic responses in the adjacent lung. Because the study design was exploratory, TCR variables were selected using unadjusted p-values without false-discovery rate correction.

TCR beta CDR3 regions were sequenced from DNA using the immunoSEQ Assay. The paper's processing steps were these. To compute T cell density, TCR beta template counts were normalized to usable DNA, which was estimated by amplifying housekeeping genes. Using the preseqR package, richness was estimated by extrapolating to 120,000 templates for tissue samples and 400,000 templates for PBMC samples. Clonality was defined by subtracting Pielou's evenness from one. Tissue-enriched TCRs were identified through differential abundance testing performed on productive amino-acid clonotypes, with a minimum total count of 5 and an alpha of 0.1. The Jaccard Index and the Morisita Overlap Index were used to quantify repertoire overlap between compartments. TCR beta CDR3s were clustered by GLIPH together with public tetramer-defined viral CDR3s, and at least three viral sequences plus V-gene enrichment were required for viral motifs. TCRdb provides this immuneACCESS table in a form limited to in-frame rearrangements. Some clones are lacking; in checked studies, under half of them reflect an unresolved V gene, and why the rest are absent is not known. That table supplies the V and J calls and clone size; D and trimming were determined from the DNA. The sample profile shows 20,000 to 25,000 clones; roughly nine tenths of them were found once. Clones ranked in the top ten supply around 1.1% of the sample.

At diagnosis, tumor, uninvolved tumor-adjacent lung and peripheral blood were collected and then preserved as a mix of FFPE and fresh-frozen material. For TCR repertoire profiling, the blood samples were analyzed as peripheral blood mononuclear cells. CDR1 and CDR2 are read off the germline V gene as MGHRA and YSYEKL. The CDR3 covers 13 residues, taking in both the cysteine and the phenylalanine. The only DNA kept is the CDR3, 39 bases in frame from the first base. Germline trimming: 11 bases from V, 2 bases from J; junction bases outside gene matches: 6. This chain is built from TRBV4-1 and TRBJ1-5, with TRBD1 identical over 7 junction bases. The sequenced sample was peripheral blood, obtained before any cancer treatment. This TCR was recovered from a woman between 40 and 69 years old with stage I lung adenocarcinoma. The bases are TGCGCCTCGAGGGGGCGAGGCAATCAGCCCCAGCATTTT. Translation gives CASRGRGNQPQHF.